Following are 12 T cell receptor beta chains from one sample sequenced in a study of shared clonotypes between healthy human individuals (dated by TCRdb to between 2020 and 2021). The method was the immunoSEQ multiplex PCR assay. Held by TCRdb, this immuneACCESS table contains in-frame sequences only and omits some clones. Under half of the omission traces to an unresolved V gene where checked; the cause of the rest is unknown. Within this sample are 2 million to 2.5 million clones, with approximately 94% of them counted one time only. 1.7% of the sample comes from the top ten. CD8 naive samples consisted of CD45RO-negative cells that were positively selected for CCR7, yielding a CD45RA+CCR7+ population without TemRA cells. Sequencing was done on a sample of naive CD8+ T cells from PBMCs. According to the study, the label for this sample's cell subset or site signals: CD45RA+CCR7+. These receptor sequences come from a man younger than 35 in good health. Some clones in this sample may be carry-over from other donors' samples.

The chain recombines TRBV16 with TRBJ1-5; D unclear. Germline V gene data show CDR1 as KGHSY and CDR2 as FQNENV. The CDR3 consists of 15 residues. The ends were cut back, 5 bases at V and 1 base at J, with 12 bases in the middle. The CDR3 DNA follows: TGTGCCAGCAGCACTAGAGGTAGCAGCAATCAGCCCCAGCATTTT. Translation: CASSTRGSSNQPQHF.

In regard to this clone: The identical CDR3 is also encoded by other nucleotide sequences in the sample. V and J are TRBV28 and TRBJ1-2; 7 bases map to TRBD1. Trimming cost V 6 bases and J 6 bases; bases outside gene matches: 7. This CDR3 spans 13 amino acids. The germline V gene encodes CDR1 MDHEN and CDR2 SYDVKM. In DNA, the CDR3 is TGTGCCAGCAGCTTAAGAGACAGGGATGGCTACACCTTC. Amino acids: CASSLRDRDGYTF.

CDR3 sequence reads: CATSSLGTEREQYF. CDR3 DNA: TGTGCCACCAGCAGTCTGGGGACAGAACGGGAGCAGTACTTC. The rearrangement links TRBV15 to TRBJ2-7; 7 nucleotides line up with TRBD1. The CDR3 consists of 14 residues. Per the germline V gene, CDR1 is LNHNV and CDR2 is YYDKDF (reference sequence). The V segment lost 3 bases and the J segment 7 bases; nucleotides outside the gene matches: 9.

Of note for this clone: This sample also contains other DNA sequences that code for the same CDR3. V gene TRBV7-9 combines with J gene TRBJ2-7, with D unresolved. V was shortened by 2 bases and J by 0 bases, with 5 bases between the two germline ends. This CDR3 spans 13 amino acids. The V gene's germline CDR1 is SEHNR and CDR2 FQNEAQ (reference sequence). This CDR3 reads CASSLSSSYEQYF. DNA of the CDR3: TGTGCCAGCAGCTTATCTAGCTCCTACGAGCAGTACTTC. Based on the CDR3 plus reference TRBV7-9 and TRBJ2-7, the full variable domain is DTGVSQNPRHKITKRGQNVTFRCDPISEHNRLYWYRQTLGQGPEFLTYFQNEAQLEKSRLLSDRFSAERPKGSFSTLEIQRTEQGDSAMYLCASSLSSSYEQYFGPGTRLTVT.

The gene calls are TRBV30 and TRBJ2-1; 10 nucleotides line up with TRBD2. The CDR3 consists of 13 residues. V gave up 5 bases and J gave up 8 bases; unmatched junction bases: 6. In germline, CDR1 is GTSNPN, CDR2 SVGIG (reference sequence). Here the CDR3 DNA reads TGTGCCTGGGGAGCGGGAGGGCCGTATGAGCAGTTCTTC. Its protein product is CAWGAGGPYEQFF.

The chain links TRBV7-8 to TRBJ2-1; 9 nucleotides align to TRBD2. Germline CDR1 SGHVS, CDR2 FQNEAQ. This CDR3 contains 14 residues. Trimming took 5 bases from V and 6 from J; bases not matched to a gene: 5. CDR3 sequence reads: CASSPPAGGNEQFF. The DNA for the CDR3 is TGTGCCAGCAGCCCTCCAGCGGGGGGCAATGAGCAGTTCTTC.

The chain combines TRBV27 with TRBJ2-7; D is perhaps TRBD2 (6 bases). V dropped 5 bases and J dropped 6 bases, with 20 bases sitting between them. There are 15 residues in the CDR3. Germline CDR1 and CDR2: MNHEY and SMNVEV (reference sequence). This CDR3 reads CASSPAPGLWIEQYF. In DNA form, the CDR3 reads TGTGCCAGCAGTCCGGCTCCTGGACTATGGATCGAGCAGTACTTC.

The chain carries TRBV29-1 and TRBJ2-7; no clear D. Germline V lookup: CDR1 SQVTM, CDR2 ANQGSEA. The CDR3 totals 14 residues. The V gene lost 6 bases and the J gene lost 2 bases, with 17 bases spanning the gap. The CDR3 coding sequence is TGCAGCGTCTCACAGTTATCGCCCCCCTACGAGCAGTACTTC. It codes for CSVSQLSPPYEQYF.

The chain recombines TRBV6-5 with TRBJ2-1, with D maybe TRBD1 (6 bases). The germline V gene has CDR1 MNHEY and CDR2 SVGAGI. The CDR3 totals 15 residues. V was shortened by 2 bases and J by 0 bases, with 8 bases between the two germline ends. CDR3 DNA sequence: TGTGCCAGCAGTTACAGGGGGATCTCCTACAATGAGCAGTTCTTC. It codes for CASSYRGISYNEQFF.

This clone came up once. This chain uses TRBV11-2 with TRBJ2-1; no clear D. This CDR3 comprises 12 residues. Per germline, CDR1 SGHAT and CDR2 FQNNGV. Trimming shortened V by 1 base and J by 9 bases, and 7 bases separated the two germline ends. CDR3 sequence (DNA): TGTGCCAGCAGCTTAGCGGGCTTTGAGCAGTTCTTC. Translated: CASSLAGFEQFF.

The chain has TRBV4-1 and TRBJ1-1, with 9 nucleotides matching TRBD1. V shed 1 base, J shed 5 bases, and the junction held 8 bases outside the gene matches. This CDR3 contains 16 residues. Germline CDR1 and CDR2: MGHRA and YSYEKL. The CDR3 bases are TGCGCCAGCAGCCAAGCGCCACAGGGGGCGGGAACTGAAGCTTTCTTT. Its protein is CASSQAPQGAGTEAFF.

A remark on this clone: This same CDR3 is encoded by further DNA sequences in the sample. This chain links TRBV28 with TRBJ2-7; unclear D gene. The CDR3 has 13 amino acids. The V end was cut by 6 bases, the J end by 1 base, with 10 bases between. In germline, CDR1 is MDHEN, CDR2 SYDVKM. This chain's CDR3 is CASRSDGSYEQYF. The CDR3 DNA follows: TGTGCCAGCAGATCGGACGGGTCCTACGAGCAGTACTTC. The variable domain in full, with the rest retrieved from reference TRBV28 and TRBJ2-7, is DVKVTQSSRYLVKRTGEKVFLECVQDMDHENMFWYRQDPGLGLRLIYFSYDVKMKEKGDIPEGYSVSREKKERFSLILESASTNQTSMYLCASRSDGSYEQYFGPGTRLTVT.